The rows below give T cell receptor beta chains drawn from one sample of a study of shared clonotypes between healthy human individuals. Sequencing was performed with immunoSEQ multiplex PCR; in TCRdb, only in-frame clones are kept and a portion is missing. The sample comprises 1,500,000 or so clones, 98% to 99% of which are singletons, and about 0.4% rests with the top ten. Specimen: naive CD4+ T cells sorted from blood. The receptors shown here come from a man in his thirties or forties in good health. The conserved cysteine and the conserved F or W are not part of the CDR3 here. Fields, in order: V gene, J gene, CDR3 protein.

>TRBV9|TRBJ1-4
ASSGRDRGPELF
>TRBV28|TRBJ1-4
ASSQPGATNEKLF
>TRBV7-8|TRBJ2-7
ASSLVGGYEQY
>TRBV7-9|TRBJ1-5
ASSLARGRPYSNQPQH
>TRBV7-2|TRBJ2-7
ASSSTGMGSYEQY
>TRBV9|TRBJ2-1
ASSTSGTGAYNEQF
>TRBV19|TRBJ2-2
ASSIGVAPTLTGELF
>TRBV5-4|TRBJ2-7
ASSFRVAEQY
>TRBV28|TRBJ2-1
ASSFVSSSGQF
>TRBV18|TRBJ2-1
ASSPGDRNNEQF
>TRBV7-6|TRBJ2-7
ASSSQLLSEQY
>TRBV6-1|TRBJ2-7
ASSTYSGRNYEQY
>TRBV6-1|TRBJ2-7
ASMETGFYEQY
>TRBV15|TRBJ2-7
ATSSSPPGQY
>TRBV30|TRBJ1-3
AWTAQVSGNTIY
>TRBV5-1|TRBJ2-1
ASSKIAGQYNEQF
>TRBV5-6|TRBJ1-2
ASSWGGVNFGYT
>TRBV11-2|TRBJ2-7
ASCHSGVNSYEQY
>TRBV5-4|TRBJ2-3
ASSLGRDTQY
>TRBV29-1|TRBJ1-1
SVVFSGVGPKTGGLNTEAF
>TRBV6-5|TRBJ2-7
ASSYSSGRVREQY
>TRBV2|TRBJ1-1
ASRGADWLAF
>TRBV5-4|TRBJ1-4
ASSLAGTLQNGGEKLF
>TRBV7-9|TRBJ2-1
ASSLVGLAGESSYNEQF
>TRBV2|TRBJ2-1
AGGREAYNEQF
>TRBV4-3|TRBJ2-6
ASSPTPGGRGGANVLT
>TRBV18|TRBJ2-5
ASSLDGGLAGTQY
>TRBV5-1|TRBJ2-2
ASSTEASGPLTGELF
>TRBV5-1|TRBJ2-1
ASSLEVRINEQF
>TRBV7-3|TRBJ2-1
ASSPRGAGGTYNEQF
>TRBV9|TRBJ1-1
ASSVQVGTEAF
>TRBV7-8|TRBJ2-1
ASSPVTGHRSYNEQF
>TRBV15|TRBJ2-7
ATSRGGTGTYEQY
>TRBV7-2|TRBJ2-2
ASSSRTGQNTGELF
>TRBV9|TRBJ2-1
ASSASPGLAVGRGINEQF
>TRBV7-8|TRBJ2-1
ASRLQTPSGVRFGEQF
>TRBV18|TRBJ2-7
ASSILQREGYEQY
>TRBV5-1|TRBJ2-2
ASTTGIMNTGELF
>TRBV7-6|TRBJ2-7
ASSHSGTSGTYEQY
>TRBV5-1|TRBJ1-3
ASSFKGGGGNTIY
>TRBV28|TRBJ2-2
ASSSMTGGDTGELF
>TRBV18|TRBJ1-1
ASSPKADTEAF
>TRBV20-1|TRBJ1-1
SASSTVAF
>TRBV15|TRBJ2-1
ATSRGGESYNEQF
>TRBV29-1|TRBJ1-4
SVVGTDATNEKLF
>TRBV7-9|TRBJ2-7
ASSLYRDFGTTFTYEQY
>TRBV6-6|TRBJ2-5
ASSYTTADQETQY
>TRBV2|TRBJ2-7
ASSEWPLQGGAYEQY
>TRBV4-1|TRBJ2-3
ASSQDWWSTDTQY
>TRBV11-2|TRBJ2-7
ASSLGLAEVYEQY
>TRBV9|TRBJ1-2
ASSVESRGNYGYT
>TRBV18|TRBJ1-5
ASSQIGGSNQPQH
>TRBV15|TRBJ2-7
ATSRVGGVGYEQY